These 3 T cell receptor beta chains share one sample of origin, sequenced in a study of blood T cell repertoires in COVID-19. The repertoire was sequenced with immunoSEQ multiplex PCR; TCRdb's copy has only in-frame clones and lacks some. The sample comprises roughly 43,000 clones, around 87% of which are singletons, and more than 15% rests with the top ten. Sequencing was performed on peripheral blood. These receptor sequences come from a human donor in a cohort sampled during active COVID-19.

The chain links TRBV28 to TRBJ2-1; D is perhaps TRBD2 (6 bases). Trimming took off 5 bases at V and 6 bases at J, with 14 bases between the two ends. This CDR3 has 14 amino acids. Germline V gene data show CDR1 as MDHEN and CDR2 as SYDVKM. The CDR3 sequence: CASSPPDYFNEQFF. Here the CDR3 DNA reads TGTGCCAGCAGTCCCCCGGACTACTTCAATGAGCAGTTCTTC.

This clone showed up just once. The chain couples TRBV5-1 to TRBJ2-7, with 13 bases lining up with TRBD2. The CDR3 totals 15 residues. The V segment lost 2 bases and the J segment 4 bases; nucleotides outside the gene matches: 3. Germline loops: CDR1 SGHRS, CDR2 YFSETQ. The CDR3 DNA reads as TGCGCCAGCAGCTTAGGACTAGCGGGAGAGTACGAGCAGTACTTC. It translates to CASSLGLAGEYEQYF.

V usage is TRBV5-1 and J usage is TRBJ1-1; maybe TRBD1 (5 bases). Germline V gene sequence: CDR1 SGHRS, CDR2 YFSETQ. This CDR3 has 14 amino acids. Trimming left V 1 base short and J 6 bases short, with 13 bases between. This CDR3 reads CASSLRGTSSEAFF. CDR3 bases: TGCGCCAGCAGCTTGAGGGGTACAAGCTCTGAAGCTTTCTTT.